The 3 T cell receptor beta chains below all came from one sample that was sequenced in a study of cytomegalovirus exposure and HLA in healthy donors. Amplification used 60 Vbeta primers and 13 Jbeta primers. Measured with immunoSEQ multiplex PCR; TCRdb has only the in-frame clones, and not every one. In the table there are some 150,000 clones, approximately 79% of which are singletons. The sequenced sample was PBMCs. These receptors were collected from a man in his sixties in good health and CMV-seronegative.

The chain is built from TRBV28 and TRBJ2-3, with D tentatively TRBD1 (6 bases). CDR1 and CDR2 (germline): MDHEN, SYDVKM. The V and J ends lost 5 bases and 4 bases respectively, with 25 bases between them. The CDR3 spans 18 residues. CDR3 in amino acids: CASSITGPKTPVPDTQYF. CDR3 in DNA: TGTGCCAGCAGTATAACAGGGCCCAAGACTCCTGTTCCAGATACGCAGTATTTT. Combining the CDR3 with reference TRBV28 and TRBJ2-3 gives the whole variable domain DVKVTQSSRYLVKRTGEKVFLECVQDMDHENMFWYRQDPGLGLRLIYFSYDVKMKEKGDIPEGYSVSREKKERFSLILESASTNQTSMYLCASSITGPKTPVPDTQYFGPGTRLTVL.

This clone was detected only a few times. This chain joins TRBV7-9 and TRBJ2-3, with D tentatively TRBD1 (6 bases). Germline CDR1 SEHNR, CDR2 FQNEAQ (reference sequence). Trimming removed 0 bases at V and 1 base at J, with 14 bases between. This CDR3 is 17 amino acids long. CDR3 DNA: TGTGCCAGCAGCTTAGCGGCACAGGGATCGGGCACAGATACGCAGTATTTT. It specifies CASSLAAQGSGTDTQYF.

The V and J genes are TRBV10-2 and TRBJ2-1, with 14 bases aligning to TRBD2. This CDR3 contains 20 residues. The V gene's germline CDR1 is WSHSY and CDR2 SAAADI. V was pared by 3 bases and J by 0 bases, with 10 bases of the junction left unmatched. CDR3 coding DNA: TGCGCCAGCAGTGACAACCCCGGGACTAGCGGGAGTACCTCCTACAATGAGCAGTTCTTC. Amino acid sequence: CASSDNPGTSGSTSYNEQFF.